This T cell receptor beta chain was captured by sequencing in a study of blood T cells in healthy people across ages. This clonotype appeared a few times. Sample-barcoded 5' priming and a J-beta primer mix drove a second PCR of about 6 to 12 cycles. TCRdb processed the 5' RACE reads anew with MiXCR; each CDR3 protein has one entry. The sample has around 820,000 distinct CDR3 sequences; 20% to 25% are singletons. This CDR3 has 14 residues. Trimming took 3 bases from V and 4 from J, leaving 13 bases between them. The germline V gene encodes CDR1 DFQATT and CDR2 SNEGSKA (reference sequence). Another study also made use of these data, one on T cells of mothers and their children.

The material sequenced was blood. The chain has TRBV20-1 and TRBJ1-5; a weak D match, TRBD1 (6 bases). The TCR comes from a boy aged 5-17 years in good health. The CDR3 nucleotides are TGCAGTGCTAGTGCGGGGGCTCGGAATCAGCCCCAGCATTTT. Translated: CSASAGARNQPQHF.